These T cell receptor beta chains were read from a single sample in a study of blood T cell repertoires in COVID-19. Sequencing used immunoSEQ multiplex PCR; TCRdb keeps in-frame clones, though not all of them. The top ten hold more than 10% of the sample, which has 200,000 to 250,000 clones, around 80% seen once. Input material: peripheral blood. The receptors were gathered from a woman in her forties with acute or convalescent COVID-19. Each CDR3 is given with its conserved first and last residue. The order of the fields is J gene, CDR3 length, D gene, V gene, clone size, CDR3 protein, CDR3 DNA. A D gene is named only where the DNA matches it firmly. The size of a clone is reported for some rows only, either as once, few or many, or as a class for expanded clones.

>TRBJ2-7|13|-|TRBV30|-
CAWRTPSTYEQYF
TGTGCCTGGAGAACACCTAGTACCTACGAGCAGTACTTC
>TRBJ1-1|13|TRBD1|TRBV6-5|-
CASSWTGVTEAFF
TGTGCCAGCAGTTGGACAGGGGTCACTGAAGCTTTCTTT
>TRBJ1-6|17|TRBD1|TRBV7-8|-
CASSLGTGSSYNSPLHF
TGTGCCAGCAGCTTAGGGACAGGGAGCTCCTATAATTCACCCCTCCACTTT
>TRBJ1-1|15|-|TRBV19|once
CASSRGLSGNTEAFF
TGTGCCAGTAGTCGAGGGCTCTCAGGGAACACTGAAGCTTTCTTT
>TRBJ1-1|13|-|TRBV5-6|-
CASSLRGYTEAFF
TGTGCCAGCAGCTTAAGGGGGTACACTGAAGCTTTCTTT
>TRBJ1-5|14|TRBD1|TRBV14|few
CASSPRGLNQPQHF
TGTGCCAGCAGCCCCAGGGGGTTAAATCAGCCCCAGCATTTT
>TRBJ2-7|14|TRBD1|TRBV29-1|-
CSVDIRGQSYEQYF
TGCAGCGTTGACATCAGGGGGCAATCCTACGAGCAGTACTTC
>TRBJ1-5|19|TRBD1|TRBV12-5|-
CASGLPPFGETGEYQPQHF
TGTGCTAGTGGTTTGCCGCCTTTCGGTGAGACAGGGGAGTATCAGCCCCAGCATTTT
>TRBJ2-3|16|TRBD2|TRBV10-1|-
CASSAQRAGGKDTQYF
TGCGCCAGCAGTGCCCAACGCGCGGGGGGTAAGGATACGCAGTATTTT
>TRBJ1-4|15|TRBD1|TRBV7-3|-
CASSMGPGGNEKLFF
TGTGCCAGCAGTATGGGGCCAGGGGGTAATGAAAAACTGTTTTTT
>TRBJ1-1|15|-|TRBV29-1|-
CSVRFFGVMNTEAFF
TGCAGCGTTCGGTTTTTCGGAGTTATGAACACTGAAGCTTTCTTT
>TRBJ1-1|15|TRBD1|TRBV5-5|-
CASSLVGQGNAEAFF
TGTGCCAGCAGCTTGGTTGGACAGGGAAACGCTGAAGCTTTCTTT
>TRBJ2-7|16|TRBD2|TRBV5-1|-
CASSRAGRGVFYEQYF
TGCGCCAGCAGCCGCGCCGGGCGGGGGGTATTCTACGAGCAGTACTTC
>TRBJ2-1|16|TRBD2|TRBV7-9|-
CASSLTTSGRANEQFF
TGTGCCAGCAGCTTGACGACTAGCGGGAGGGCCAATGAGCAGTTCTTC
>TRBJ1-2|16|TRBD1|TRBV6-5|-
CASSYGGRTGNYGYTF
TGTGCCAGCAGTTACGGGGGACGGACAGGGAACTATGGCTACACCTTC
>TRBJ1-5|15|-|TRBV30|-
CAWSPVGGYNQPQHF
TGTGCCTGGAGTCCCGTCGGAGGGTACAATCAGCCCCAGCATTTT
>TRBJ1-5|16|TRBD1|TRBV19|-
CASSHYRGLGNQPQHF
TGTGCCAGTAGCCATTACAGGGGGCTCGGCAATCAGCCCCAGCATTTT
>TRBJ1-6|13|TRBD1|TRBV12-3/TRBV12-4|-
CASRTGGESPLHF
TGTGCCAGCAGGACAGGGGGCGAATCACCCCTCCACTTT
>TRBJ2-7|14|TRBD2|TRBV24-1|-
CATSHGEGGYEQYF
TGTGCCACCAGTCATGGGGAGGGAGGCTACGAGCAGTACTTC
>TRBJ1-6|16|-|TRBV5-4|-
CASSLDQGSYNSPLHF
TGTGCCAGCAGTCTAGACCAGGGGTCCTATAATTCACCCCTCCACTTT
>TRBJ2-3|15|TRBD2|TRBV11-3|few
CASSSRTSGADTQYF
TGTGCCAGCAGCTCACGGACTAGCGGGGCAGATACGCAGTATTTT
>TRBJ2-1|14|-|TRBV24-1|-
CATSGYRARDEQFF
TGTGCCACCAGTGGGTACAGGGCTCGCGATGAGCAGTTCTTC
>TRBJ2-7|12|-|TRBV5-4|-
CASSHNKREQYF
TGTGCCAGCAGCCATAACAAGAGGGAGCAGTACTTC
>TRBJ2-7|13|-|TRBV27|-
CASSHTQTYEQYF
TGTGCCAGCAGCCATACACAAACCTACGAGCAGTACTTC
>TRBJ2-3|18|TRBD2|TRBV7-9|-
CASSSLLRLAGGPDTQYF
TGTGCCAGCAGCTCCCTACTCCGACTAGCGGGAGGGCCGGATACGCAGTATTTT
>TRBJ2-1|15|TRBD2|TRBV18|-
CASSPPHGGDNEQFF
TGTGCCAGCTCACCCCCCCATGGGGGGGACAATGAGCAGTTCTTC
>TRBJ2-1|17|-|TRBV19|-
CASSIEGSSRSYNEQFF
TGTGCCAGTAGTATAGAAGGTAGTTCGAGGTCCTACAATGAGCAGTTCTTC